These 9 T cell receptor beta chains originate from one sample sequenced in a study of blood T cell repertoires in COVID-19. Here immunoSEQ multiplex PCR was the method, and the copy in TCRdb shows in-frame clones only, minus some. Altogether 65,000 to 95,000 clones are present, nearly 90% being singletons, with the ten largest covering 2.5% to 3%. Input material: peripheral blood. Receptor source: a man between 65 and 80 years old with active or convalescent COVID-19.

This rearrangement joins TRBV30 to TRBJ2-7; 10 nucleotides line up with TRBD1. Germline CDR1 reads GTSNPN; CDR2 reads SVGIG (reference sequence). CDR3 size: 15 residues. With V trimmed by 3 bases and J by 6 bases, 11 bases remained unmatched. The chain's CDR3 is CAWRGKDRGSPEQYF. The CDR3 bases are TGTGCCTGGAGGGGGAAGGACAGGGGGTCCCCCGAGCAGTACTTC.

This sequence joins TRBV10-3 and TRBJ2-7, with 7 bases matching TRBD2. The CDR3 totals 15 residues. Looked up from germline, CDR1 is ENHRY and CDR2 is SYGVKD. J was trimmed by 0 bases and V by 0 bases; bases with no gene match: 2. This chain's CDR3 is CAISESGLPSYEQYF. Written as DNA, the CDR3 is TGTGCCATCAGTGAGTCGGGACTACCCTCCTACGAGCAGTACTTC.

The chain joins TRBV4-1 to TRBJ1-2; D unresolved. The germline V gene encodes CDR1 MGHRA and CDR2 YSYEKL. Deletions cut 0 bases from V and 5 bases from J, with 22 bases between. The CDR3 runs 18 residues. CDR3 region: CASSQDRSAPTMEYGYTF. In DNA form, the CDR3 reads TGCGCCAGCAGCCAAGATAGGTCGGCCCCTACAATGGAGTATGGCTACACCTTC.

This chain joins TRBV5-1 and TRBJ2-5; D uncertain. Germline values: CDR1 SGHRS, CDR2 YFSETQ. The CDR3 runs 16 residues. V was shortened by 1 base and J by 1 base, with 14 bases between the two germline ends. The CDR3 here is CASSLMAVRGQETQYF. The CDR3 nucleotides read TGCGCCAGCAGCTTGATGGCAGTCCGAGGCCAAGAGACCCAGTACTTC.

This clone is medium-sized. This chain joins TRBV25-1 and TRBJ1-3; no definite D call. Trimming took off 2 bases at V and 4 bases at J, with 6 bases between the two ends. Germline V gene lookup returns CDR1 MGHDK and CDR2 SYGVNS. The CDR3 has 13 amino acids. In DNA, the CDR3 is TGTGCCAGCAGTGAACCGGGAGGAAACACCATATATTTT. Encoded protein: CASSEPGGNTIYF.

This chain connects TRBV2 to TRBJ1-6; a weak D match, TRBD1 (6 bases). Trimming pared 2 bases from V and 9 bases from J, leaving 11 bases between. From germline, CDR1 is SNHLY and CDR2 FYNNEI. The CDR3 covers 14 residues. CDR3 nucleotide sequence: TGTGCCAGCAGTGAACAGTACAGGGCTTCACCCCTCCACTTT. This gives the protein CASSEQYRASPLHF.

V gene TRBV9 combines with J gene TRBJ2-1, with TRBD2 identical over 11 bases. Germline assignment: CDR1 SGDLS and CDR2 YYNGEE. The CDR3 totals 15 residues. The trim removed 4 bases at V and 7 bases at J, leaving 7 bases unmatched. Here the CDR3 DNA reads TGTGCCAGCAGCATGGGACTAGCGGTAAGAAATGAGCAGTTCTTC. It is translated as CASSMGLAVRNEQFF.

This rearrangement joins TRBV3-1 (or the pseudogene TRBV3-2) to TRBJ1-1; no reliable D call. Trimming removed 3 bases from V and 8 bases from J, with 16 bases in between. CDR1 and CDR2 from the germline V gene are LGHDT and YNNKEL (reference sequence). This CDR3 comprises 14 residues. The CDR3 DNA reads as TGTGCCAGCAGCCACGGAGGGCTTACGAGAGAAGCTTTCTTT. It specifies CASSHGGLTREAFF.

The rearrangement joins TRBV10-2 to TRBJ1-3, with 7 bases aligning to TRBD1. Unmatched junction bases numbered 9, after V lost 4 bases and J lost 0 bases. The CDR3 length is 17 residues. The V gene's germline CDR1 is WSHSY and CDR2 SAAADI. The CDR3 sequence: CASSGIRGTDSGNTIYF. The CDR3 DNA reads TGCGCCAGCAGTGGGATCAGGGGGACGGACTCTGGAAACACCATATATTTT.